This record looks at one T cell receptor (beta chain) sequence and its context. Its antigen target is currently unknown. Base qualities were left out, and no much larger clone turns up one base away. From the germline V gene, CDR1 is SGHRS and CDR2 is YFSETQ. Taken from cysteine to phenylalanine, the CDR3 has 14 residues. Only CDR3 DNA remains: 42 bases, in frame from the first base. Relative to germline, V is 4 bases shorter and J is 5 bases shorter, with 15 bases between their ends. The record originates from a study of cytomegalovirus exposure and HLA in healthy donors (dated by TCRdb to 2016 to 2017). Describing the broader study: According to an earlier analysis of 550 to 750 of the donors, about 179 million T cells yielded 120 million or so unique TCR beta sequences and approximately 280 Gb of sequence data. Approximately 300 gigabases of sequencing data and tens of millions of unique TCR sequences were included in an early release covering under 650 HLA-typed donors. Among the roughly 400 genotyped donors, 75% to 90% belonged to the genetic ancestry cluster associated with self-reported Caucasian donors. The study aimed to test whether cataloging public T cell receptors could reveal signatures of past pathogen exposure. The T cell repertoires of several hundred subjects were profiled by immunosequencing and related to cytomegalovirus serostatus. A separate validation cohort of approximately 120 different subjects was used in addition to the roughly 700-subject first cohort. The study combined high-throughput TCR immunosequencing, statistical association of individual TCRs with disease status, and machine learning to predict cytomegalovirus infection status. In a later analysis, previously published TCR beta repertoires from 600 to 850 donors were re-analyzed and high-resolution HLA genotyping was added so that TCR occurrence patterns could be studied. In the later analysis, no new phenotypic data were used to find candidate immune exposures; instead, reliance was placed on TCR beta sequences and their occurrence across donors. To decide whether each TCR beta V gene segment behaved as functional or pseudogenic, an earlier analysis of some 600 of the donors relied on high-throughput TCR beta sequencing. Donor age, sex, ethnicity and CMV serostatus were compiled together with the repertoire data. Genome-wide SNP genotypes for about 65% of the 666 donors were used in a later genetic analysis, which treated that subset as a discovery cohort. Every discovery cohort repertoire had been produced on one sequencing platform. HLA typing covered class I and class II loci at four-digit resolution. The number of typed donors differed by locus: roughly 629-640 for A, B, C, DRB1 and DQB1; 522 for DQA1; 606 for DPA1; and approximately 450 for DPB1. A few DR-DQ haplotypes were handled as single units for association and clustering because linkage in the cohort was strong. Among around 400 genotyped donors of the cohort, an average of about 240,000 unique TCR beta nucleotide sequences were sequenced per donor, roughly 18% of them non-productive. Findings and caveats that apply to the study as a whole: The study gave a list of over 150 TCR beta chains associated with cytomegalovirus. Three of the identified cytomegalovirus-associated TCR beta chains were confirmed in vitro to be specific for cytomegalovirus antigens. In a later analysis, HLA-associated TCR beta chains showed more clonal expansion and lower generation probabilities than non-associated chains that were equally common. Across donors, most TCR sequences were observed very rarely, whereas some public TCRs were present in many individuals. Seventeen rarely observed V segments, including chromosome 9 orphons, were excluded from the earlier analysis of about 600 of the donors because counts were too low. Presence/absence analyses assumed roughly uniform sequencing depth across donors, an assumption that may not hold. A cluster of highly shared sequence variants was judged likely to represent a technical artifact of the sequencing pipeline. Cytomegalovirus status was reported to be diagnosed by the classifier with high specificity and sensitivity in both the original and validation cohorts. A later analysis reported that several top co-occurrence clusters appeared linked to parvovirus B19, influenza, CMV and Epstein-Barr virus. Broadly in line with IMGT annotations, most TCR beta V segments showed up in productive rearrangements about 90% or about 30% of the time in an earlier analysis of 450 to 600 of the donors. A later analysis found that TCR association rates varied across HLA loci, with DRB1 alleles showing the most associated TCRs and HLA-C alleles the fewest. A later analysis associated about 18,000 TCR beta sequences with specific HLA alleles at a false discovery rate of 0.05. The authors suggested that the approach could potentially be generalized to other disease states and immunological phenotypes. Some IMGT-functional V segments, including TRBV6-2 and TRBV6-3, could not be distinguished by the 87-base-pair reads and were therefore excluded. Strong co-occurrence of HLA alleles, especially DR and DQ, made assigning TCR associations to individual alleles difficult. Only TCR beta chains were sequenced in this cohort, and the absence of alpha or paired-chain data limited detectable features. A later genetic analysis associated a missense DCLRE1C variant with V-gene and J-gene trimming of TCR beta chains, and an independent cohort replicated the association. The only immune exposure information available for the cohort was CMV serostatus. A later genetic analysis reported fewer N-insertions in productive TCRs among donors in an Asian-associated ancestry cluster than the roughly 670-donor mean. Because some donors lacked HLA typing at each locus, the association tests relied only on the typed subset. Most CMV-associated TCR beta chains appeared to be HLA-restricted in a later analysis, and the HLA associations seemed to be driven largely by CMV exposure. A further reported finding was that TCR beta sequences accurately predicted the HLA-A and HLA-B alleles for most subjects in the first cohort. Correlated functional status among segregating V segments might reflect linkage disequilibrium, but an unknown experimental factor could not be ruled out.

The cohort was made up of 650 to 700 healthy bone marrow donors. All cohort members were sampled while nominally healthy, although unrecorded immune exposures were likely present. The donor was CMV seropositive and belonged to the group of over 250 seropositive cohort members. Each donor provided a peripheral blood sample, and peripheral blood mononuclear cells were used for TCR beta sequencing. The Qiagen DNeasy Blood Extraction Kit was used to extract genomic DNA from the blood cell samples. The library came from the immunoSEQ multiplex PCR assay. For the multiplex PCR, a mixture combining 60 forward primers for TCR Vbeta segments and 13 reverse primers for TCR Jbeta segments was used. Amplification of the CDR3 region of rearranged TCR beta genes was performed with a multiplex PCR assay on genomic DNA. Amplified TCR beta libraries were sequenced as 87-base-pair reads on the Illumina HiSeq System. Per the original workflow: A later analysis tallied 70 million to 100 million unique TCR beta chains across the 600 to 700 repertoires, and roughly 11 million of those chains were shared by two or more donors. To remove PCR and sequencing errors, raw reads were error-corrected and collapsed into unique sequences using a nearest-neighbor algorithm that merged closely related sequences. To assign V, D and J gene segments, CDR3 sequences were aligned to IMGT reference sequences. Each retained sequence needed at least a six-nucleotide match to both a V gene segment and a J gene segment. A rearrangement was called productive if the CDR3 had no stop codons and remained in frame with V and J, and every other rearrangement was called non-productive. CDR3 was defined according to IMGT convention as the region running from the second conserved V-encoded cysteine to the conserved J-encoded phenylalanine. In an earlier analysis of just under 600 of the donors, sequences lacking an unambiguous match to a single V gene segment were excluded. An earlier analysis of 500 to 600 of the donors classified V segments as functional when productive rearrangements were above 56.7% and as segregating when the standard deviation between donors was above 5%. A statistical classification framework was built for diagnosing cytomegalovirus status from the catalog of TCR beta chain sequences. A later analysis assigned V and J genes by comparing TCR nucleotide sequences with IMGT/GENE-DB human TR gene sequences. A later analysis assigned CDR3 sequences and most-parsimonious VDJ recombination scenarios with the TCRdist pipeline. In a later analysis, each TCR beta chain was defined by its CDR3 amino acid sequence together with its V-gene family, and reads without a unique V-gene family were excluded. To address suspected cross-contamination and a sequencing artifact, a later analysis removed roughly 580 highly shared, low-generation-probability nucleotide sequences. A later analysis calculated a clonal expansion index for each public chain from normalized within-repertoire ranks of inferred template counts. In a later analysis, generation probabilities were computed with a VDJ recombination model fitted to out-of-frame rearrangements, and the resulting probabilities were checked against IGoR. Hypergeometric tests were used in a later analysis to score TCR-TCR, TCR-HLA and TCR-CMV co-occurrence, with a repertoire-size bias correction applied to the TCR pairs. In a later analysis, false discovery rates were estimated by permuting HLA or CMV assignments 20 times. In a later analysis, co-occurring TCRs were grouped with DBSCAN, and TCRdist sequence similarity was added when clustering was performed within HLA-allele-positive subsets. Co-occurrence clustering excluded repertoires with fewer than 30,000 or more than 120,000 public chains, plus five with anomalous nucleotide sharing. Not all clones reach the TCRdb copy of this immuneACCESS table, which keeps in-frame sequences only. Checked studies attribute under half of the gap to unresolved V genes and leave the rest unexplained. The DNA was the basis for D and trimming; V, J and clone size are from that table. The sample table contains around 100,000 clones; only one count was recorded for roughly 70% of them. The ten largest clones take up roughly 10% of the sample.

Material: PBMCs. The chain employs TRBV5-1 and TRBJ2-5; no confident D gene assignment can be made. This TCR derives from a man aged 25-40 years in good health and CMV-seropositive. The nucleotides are TGCGCCAGCAGCCCACAGAGATTCTGGGAGACCCAGTACTTC. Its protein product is CASSPQRFWETQYF.